The 18 T cell receptor beta chains reported below all come from one sample, sequenced in a study of blood T cell repertoires in COVID-19. Repertoires were generated with immunoSEQ multiplex PCR, while TCRdb's copy carries only in-frame clones and drops some. The sample shows under 250,000 clones, approximately 80% of them seen only once. The sequencing input was peripheral blood. These receptor sequences come from an older woman with acute or convalescent COVID-19.

The chain couples TRBV18 to TRBJ1-1, with a possible D match to TRBD1 (6 bases). This CDR3 has 15 residues. Germline V gene data show CDR1 as KGHSH and CDR2 as LQKENI. With 3 bases removed from V and 1 base from J, the gap between germline ends came to 12 bases. The CDR3 region is CASSPLRGWNTEAFF. CDR3 sequence (DNA): TGTGCCAGCTCACCGCTCAGGGGATGGAACACTGAAGCTTTCTTT.

The chain is built from TRBV6-1 and TRBJ1-1, with 11 bases that match TRBD1. The germline V gene encodes CDR1 MNHNS and CDR2 SASEGT. The length of the CDR3 is 16 residues. J lost 0 bases, V lost 4 bases, and 4 bases had no gene match. CDR3 in amino acids: CASSGGTGGMNTEAFF. The CDR3 DNA follows: TGTGCCAGCAGTGGAGGGACAGGGGGAATGAACACTGAAGCTTTCTTT.

This clone was recorded a few times. The chain employs TRBV5-4 and TRBJ1-1; D unresolved. This CDR3 region has 13 residues. Per germline, CDR1 SGHNT and CDR2 YYREEE (reference sequence). Trimming cost V 2 bases and J 1 base, with 6 bases left between them. DNA for the CDR3: TGTGCCAGCAGCTTTCCAGGGAACACTGAAGCTTTCTTT. Protein sequence: CASSFPGNTEAFF.

The rearrangement joins TRBV23-1 to TRBJ2-7; the match to TRBD1 covers 7 bases. TRBV23-1 is sorted into the ORF group, with uncertain function. Trimming removed 4 bases from V and 6 bases from J; junction bases left unmatched: 18. The CDR3 totals 17 residues. CDR3 amino acids: CASSPLLAGGFLCEQYF. Written as DNA, the CDR3 is TGCGCCAGCAGTCCTCTTCTGGCAGGGGGATTCCTCTGCGAGCAGTACTTC.

Comment on this clone: Different DNA sequences within this sample yield the same CDR3. The J gene is TRBJ1-1, the V gene TRBV7-2; TRBD1 might be the D (5 bases). From germline, CDR1 is SGHTA and CDR2 FQGNSA. This CDR3 comprises 14 residues. V lost 1 base to trimming and J lost 5 bases, with 11 bases between them. The CDR3 sequence: CASSLDGGSTEAFF. The CDR3 nucleotides are TGTGCCAGCAGCTTAGACGGGGGTAGTACTGAAGCTTTCTTT.

On this clone itself: Other DNA sequences from this sample encode an identical CDR3 as well. The V and J genes are TRBV9 and TRBJ2-7; D is uncertain. The CDR3 extends over 14 amino acids. Deletions cut 2 bases from V and 1 base from J, with 10 bases between. Germline CDR1 is SGDLS and CDR2 is YYNGEE. The chain's CDR3 is CASSVGPESYEQYF. The CDR3 DNA follows: TGTGCCAGCAGCGTTGGCCCGGAGTCCTACGAGCAGTACTTC.

The chain uses TRBV5-1 and TRBJ2-1; 8 bases agree with TRBD1. CDR1 and CDR2 from the germline V gene are SGHRS and YFSETQ. Trimming took 4 bases from V and 2 from J; bases not matched to a gene: 5. The CDR3 is 15 residues long. The CDR3 sequence is CASSTGQGAYNEQFF. The CDR3 region has the DNA TGCGCCAGCAGCACCGGACAGGGCGCCTACAATGAGCAGTTCTTC.

This clone was seen a few times. This chain links TRBV2 with TRBJ1-6; D is uncertain. Germline assignment: CDR1 SNHLY and CDR2 FYNNEI. The CDR3 extends over 11 amino acids. Deletions cut 6 bases from V and 12 bases from J, with 9 bases between. The CDR3 sequence: CASRRLLPLHF. The CDR3 DNA is TGTGCCAGCAGGCGACTGCTACCCCTCCACTTT. Looking up the rest from reference TRBV2 and TRBJ1-6 gives the full variable domain: EPEVTQTPSHQVTQMGQEVILRCVPISNHLYFYWYRQILGQKVEFLVSFYNNEISEKSEIFDDQFSVERPDGSNFTLKIRSTKLEDSAMYFCASRRLLPLHFGNGTRLTVT.

This sequence joins TRBV30 and TRBJ1-1; the match to TRBD1 covers 10 bases. J lost 3 bases, V lost 5 bases, and 15 bases had no gene match. Per the germline V gene, CDR1 is GTSNPN and CDR2 is SVGIG (reference sequence). This CDR3 spans 17 amino acids. In nucleotides, the CDR3 is TGTGCCTGGGGACTTCCGGAGGACAGGGGGGATGACACTGAAGCTTTCTTT. It is translated as CAWGLPEDRGDDTEAFF.

This sequence joins TRBV18 and TRBJ1-5; 8 bases match TRBD1. The CDR3 loop spans 16 amino acids. V was pared by 3 bases and J by 4 bases, with 8 bases of the junction left unmatched. Germline V gene sequence: CDR1 KGHSH, CDR2 LQKENI. Written as DNA, the CDR3 is TGTGCCAGCTCACCCGAAGGACAGGGTAGGAATCAGCCCCAGCATTTT. This sequence encodes CASSPEGQGRNQPQHF.

The sample holds one count of this clone. This rearrangement joins TRBV7-9 to TRBJ1-4, with D tentatively TRBD1 (5 bases). V lost 1 base and J 0 bases, leaving 12 bases between the germline ends. Germline values: CDR1 SEHNR, CDR2 FQNEAQ (reference sequence). The CDR3 length is 17 residues. The DNA of the CDR3 is TGTGCCAGCAGCTTAGGCGGGGGGATTGCAACTAATGAAAAACTGTTTTTT. Protein product: CASSLGGGIATNEKLFF.

The sample holds many counts of this clone. V gene TRBV19 combines with J gene TRBJ1-2; weak D call: TRBD1 (6 bases). V was clipped by 7 bases and J by 4 bases, with 19 bases between them. Germline lookup yields CDR1 LNHDA and CDR2 SQIVND (reference sequence). This CDR3 has 15 residues. CDR3 sequence reads: CASKVFGGHIYGYTF. CDR3 DNA: TGTGCCAGTAAAGTCTTTGGGGGACACATCTATGGCTACACCTTC.

The chain links TRBV9 to TRBJ1-2; 10 positions agree with TRBD1. Germline CDR1 SGDLS, CDR2 YYNGEE. Unmatched junction bases numbered 8, after V lost 4 bases and J lost 8 bases. This CDR3 is 14 amino acids long. The CDR3 here is CASSTQTGGEGYTF. CDR3 DNA: TGTGCCAGCAGCACCCAGACAGGGGGCGAGGGCTACACCTTC. The full variable domain, its missing parts supplied by reference TRBV9 and TRBJ1-2, is DSGVTQTPKHLITATGQRVTLRCSPRSGDLSVYWYQQSLDQGLQFLIQYYNGEERAKGNILERFSAQQFPDLHSELNLSSLELGDSALYFCASSTQTGGEGYTFGSGTRLTVV.

The chain recombines TRBV30 with TRBJ1-2, with 7 bases matching TRBD1. Germline loops: CDR1 GTSNPN, CDR2 SVGIG (reference sequence). The CDR3 extends over 12 amino acids. The junction had 4 bases not matched to a gene; V was cut back by 7 bases and J by 2 bases. Here the CDR3 DNA reads TGTGCCTTACAGGGGTCGAACTATGGCTACACCTTC. It translates to CALQGSNYGYTF.

This chain uses TRBV5-4 with TRBJ1-3; weak D call: TRBD1 (5 bases). CDR1 SGHNT and CDR2 YYREEE come from the germline V gene (reference sequence). The CDR3 totals 15 residues. V lost 2 bases and J 2 bases, leaving 11 bases between the germline ends. As DNA, the CDR3 is TGTGCCAGCAGCTTCGGCGGGGGGGCTGGAAACACCATATATTTT. Translating it yields CASSFGGGAGNTIYF. Complete variable domain (other parts from reference TRBV5-4 and TRBJ1-3): ETGVTQSPTHLIKTRGQQVTLRCSSQSGHNTVSWYQQALGQGPQFIFQYYREEENGRGNFPPRFSGLQFPNYSSELNVNALELDDSALYLCASSFGGGAGNTIYFGEGSWLTVV.

This clone turned up a few times. The chain couples TRBV3-1 (or the pseudogene TRBV3-2) to TRBJ2-1; D ambiguous. Germline assignment: CDR1 LGHDT and CDR2 YNNKEL (reference sequence). Between the trimmed V and J ends, which lost 1 base and 11 bases, there was a span of 12 bases. The CDR3 runs to 13 residues. The CDR3 DNA is TGTGCCAGCAGCCAAGGGCCCGGAGCGAAGCAGTTCTTC. Translation: CASSQGPGAKQFF.

V usage is TRBV19 and J usage is TRBJ1-3; tentative D call: TRBD1 (5 bases). The CDR3 is 16 amino acids. Germline CDR1 reads LNHDA; CDR2 reads SQIVND (reference sequence). Trimming pared 3 bases from V and 0 bases from J, leaving 12 bases between. CDR3 amino acids: CASSIHRSSSGNTIYF. The CDR3 bases are TGTGCCAGTAGTATTCACAGGTCGAGCTCTGGAAACACCATATATTTT.

The chain is built from TRBV11-2 and TRBJ2-1, with D perhaps TRBD2 (6 bases). From germline, CDR1 is SGHAT and CDR2 FQNNGV. V lost 0 bases and J 15 bases, leaving 15 bases between the germline ends. The CDR3 extends over 13 amino acids. The CDR3 nucleotides read TGTGCCAGCAGCTTAGATAAGGTTGGGAGGAGGTTCTTC. Amino acid sequence: CASSLDKVGRRFF.